Shown below are 12 T cell receptor beta chains from a single sample sequenced in a study of OX40 agonist ivuxolimab in advanced cancers. Clones were read by immunoSEQ multiplex PCR, and TCRdb kept only the in-frame ones, dropping some. Of around 97,000 clones listed, 86% were seen once; the top ten hold more than 5.5%. Sample: CD4+ or CD8+ T cells sorted from blood, taken in a trial of the OX40 agonist ivuxolimab. The receptors stem from an adult with an advanced solid tumor such as melanoma, head and neck, liver or kidney cancer.

The chain employs TRBV6-5 and TRBJ2-7, with a weak D call TRBD1 (5 bases). The germline gives CDR1 MNHEY, CDR2 SVGAGI. Trimming took off 3 bases at V and 2 bases at J, with 14 bases between the two ends. The CDR3 has 15 amino acids. Here the CDR3 reads CASSYLEGAPYEQYF. In DNA, the CDR3 is TGTGCCAGCAGTTATTTGGAAGGGGCCCCCTACGAGCAGTACTTC.

V gene TRBV7-8 combines with J gene TRBJ1-1, with TRBD1 matching over 7 bases. CDR1 SGHVS and CDR2 FQNEAQ come from the germline V gene. Trimming cost V 5 bases and J 5 bases; bases outside gene matches: 5. The CDR3 has 13 residues. The CDR3 DNA reads as TGTGCCAGCAGCGAGGACAGGTCGACTGAAGCTTTCTTT. Translation gives CASSEDRSTEAFF.

The chain combines TRBV18 with TRBJ1-2, with D hard to call. V was pared by 6 bases and J by 8 bases, with 13 bases between. Germline-derived CDR1 and CDR2 are KGHSH and LQKENI. The CDR3 has 12 residues. In DNA, the CDR3 is TGTGCCAGCTCCCCGGACGGCCCGGGCTACACCTTC. This gives the protein CASSPDGPGYTF.

This chain joins TRBV6-1 and TRBJ1-6; D is uncertain. V lost 6 bases and J lost 2, with 8 bases in between. CDR3 length: 14 residues. Germline CDR1 is MNHNS and CDR2 is SASEGT. The CDR3 bases are TGTGCCAGCAGCACCGGGCCCTATAATTCACCCCTCCACTTT. Encoded protein: CASSTGPYNSPLHF.

J is TRBJ2-1 and V is TRBV7-2; the match to TRBD2 covers 7 bases. Germline CDR1 and CDR2: SGHTA and FQGNSA. The CDR3 sequence is 15 residues long. V lost 6 bases to trimming and J lost 4 bases; unmatched junction nucleotides: 9. In DNA form, the CDR3 reads TGTGCCAGCAGTGGTCAGGGCGGGGGTTACAATGAGCAGTTCTTC. Residues: CASSGQGGGYNEQFF.

The chain recombines TRBV2 with TRBJ2-5; 11 bases match TRBD1. The CDR3 sequence is 12 residues long. V shed 8 bases and J 6 bases; nucleotides not matched to a gene: 2. Germline V gene data show CDR1 as SNHLY and CDR2 as FYNNEI. CDR3 sequence: CASGTGGKTQYF. The DNA of the CDR3 is TGTGCCAGCGGGACAGGGGGAAAGACCCAGTACTTC.

This chain links TRBV27 with TRBJ2-7; TRBD1 is a possible D gene (6 bases). Per the germline V gene, CDR1 is MNHEY and CDR2 is SMNVEV (reference sequence). The CDR3 loop spans 14 amino acids. V was shortened by 5 bases and J by 4 bases, with 15 bases between the two germline ends. CDR3: CASSMDSSGYEQYF. In DNA form, the CDR3 reads TGTGCCAGCAGTATGGACAGTAGTGGGTACGAGCAGTACTTC.

This clone was observed a single time. This rearrangement joins TRBV19 to TRBJ2-7, with D maybe TRBD1 (5 bases). Germline CDR1 LNHDA, CDR2 SQIVND (reference sequence). Trimming shortened V by 5 bases and J by 4 bases, and 18 bases separated the two germline ends. The CDR3 has 15 residues. CDR3 sequence (DNA): TGTGCCAGTAGTTCCCCCGACAGACCCCCGTACGAGCAGTACTTC. Its translation: CASSSPDRPPYEQYF.

In this sample, this clone turned up many times. The rearrangement links TRBV7-8 to TRBJ2-5; D is undetermined. The CDR3 contains 16 residues. The V end lost 1 base, the J end lost 2 bases, and 14 bases lay between the germline ends. Germline CDR1 SGHVS, CDR2 FQNEAQ. CDR3 protein: CASSLGLGGLQETQYF. The CDR3 DNA sequence: TGTGCCAGCAGCTTAGGTTTGGGCGGCTTACAAGAGACCCAGTACTTC.

The V gene is TRBV7-9, the J gene TRBJ2-1, with D possibly being TRBD2 (5 bases). Trimming cost V 2 bases and J 1 base, with 12 bases left between them. CDR1 is SEHNR, CDR2 FQNEAQ, per germline (reference sequence). This CDR3 has 16 amino acids. CDR3 coding DNA: TGTGCCAGCAGCTTAACCGGAGGTTGGTCCTACAATGAGCAGTTCTTC. It translates to CASSLTGGWSYNEQFF.

The rearrangement links TRBV7-2 to TRBJ1-2; possibly TRBD1 for D (5 bases). Germline V gene data show CDR1 as SGHTA and CDR2 as FQGNSA. The V gene lost 6 bases and the J gene lost 8 bases, with 19 bases spanning the gap. The CDR3 totals 14 residues. The CDR3 DNA follows: TGTGCCAGCAGAAATACGGGGGGTGGTGGCGGCTACACCTTC. Residues: CASRNTGGGGGYTF.

As concerns this clone: The junction differs from germline at one of its ends, possibly a read error. The chain has TRBV2 and TRBJ1-2, with D perhaps TRBD1 (5 bases). The CDR3 totals 13 residues. The germline V gene encodes CDR1 SNHLY and CDR2 FYNNEI. The CDR3 sequence: CARSRGRVMGAAF. CDR3 nucleotide sequence: TGTGCCAGATCTCGGGGCAGGGTCATGGGTGCGGCCTTC.